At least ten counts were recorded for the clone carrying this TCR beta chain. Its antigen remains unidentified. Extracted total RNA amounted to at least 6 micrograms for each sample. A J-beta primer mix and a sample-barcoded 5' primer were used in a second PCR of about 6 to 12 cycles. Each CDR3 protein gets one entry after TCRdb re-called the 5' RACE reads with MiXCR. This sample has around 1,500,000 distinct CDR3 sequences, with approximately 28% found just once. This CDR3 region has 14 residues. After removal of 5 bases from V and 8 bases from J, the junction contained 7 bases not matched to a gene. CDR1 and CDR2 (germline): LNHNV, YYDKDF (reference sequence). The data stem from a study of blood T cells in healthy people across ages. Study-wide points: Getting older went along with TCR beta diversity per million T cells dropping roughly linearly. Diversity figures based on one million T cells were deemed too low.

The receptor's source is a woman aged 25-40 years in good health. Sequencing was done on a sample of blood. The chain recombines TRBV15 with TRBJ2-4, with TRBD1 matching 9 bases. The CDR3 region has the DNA TGTGCCACCAGCGGCCGGGACAGGGTACACATTCAGTACTTC. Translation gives CATSGRDRVHIQYF.